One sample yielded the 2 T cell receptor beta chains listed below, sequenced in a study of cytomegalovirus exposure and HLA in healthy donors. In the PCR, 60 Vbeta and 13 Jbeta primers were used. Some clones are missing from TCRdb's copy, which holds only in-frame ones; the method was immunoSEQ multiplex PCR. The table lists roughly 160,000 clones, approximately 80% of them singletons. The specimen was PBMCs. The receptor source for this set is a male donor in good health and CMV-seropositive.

CDR3 in amino acids: CASSSSGSNYGYTF. Written as DNA, the CDR3 is TGTGCCAGCAGCAGTTCAGGGTCTAACTATGGCTACACCTTC. The chain recombines TRBV5-4 with TRBJ1-2; D may be TRBD1 (5 bases). The CDR3 has 14 amino acids. The V gene's germline CDR1 is SGHNT and CDR2 YYREEE (reference sequence). Trimming left V 4 bases short and J 0 bases short, with 10 bases between. Looking up the rest from reference TRBV5-4 and TRBJ1-2 gives the full variable domain: ETGVTQSPTHLIKTRGQQVTLRCSSQSGHNTVSWYQQALGQGPQFIFQYYREEENGRGNFPPRFSGLQFPNYSSELNVNALELDDSALYLCASSSSGSNYGYTFGSGTRLTVV.

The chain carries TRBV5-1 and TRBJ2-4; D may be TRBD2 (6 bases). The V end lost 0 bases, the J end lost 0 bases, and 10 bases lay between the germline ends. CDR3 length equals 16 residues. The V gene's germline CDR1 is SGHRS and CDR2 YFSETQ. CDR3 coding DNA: TGCGCCAGCAGCTTGGAATTGGGGGGAGCCAAAAACATTCAGTACTTC. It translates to CASSLELGGAKNIQYF.